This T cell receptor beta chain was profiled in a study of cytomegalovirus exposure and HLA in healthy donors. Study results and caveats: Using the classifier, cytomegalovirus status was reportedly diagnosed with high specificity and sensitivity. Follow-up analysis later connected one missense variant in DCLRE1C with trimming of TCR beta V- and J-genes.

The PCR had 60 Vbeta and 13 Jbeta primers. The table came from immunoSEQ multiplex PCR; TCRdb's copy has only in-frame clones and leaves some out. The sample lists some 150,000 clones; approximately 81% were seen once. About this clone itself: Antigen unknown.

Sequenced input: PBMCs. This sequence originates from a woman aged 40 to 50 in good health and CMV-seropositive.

CDR3 nucleotide sequence: TGTGCCAGTAGTACAGGCGAGAGGGCCTCTGGGGCCAACGTCCTGACTTTC. It translates to CASSTGERASGANVLTF. This chain links TRBV19 with TRBJ2-6; possibly TRBD2 for D (5 bases). Germline CDR1 and CDR2: LNHDA and SQIVND (reference sequence). This CDR3 region has 17 residues. Trimming removed 4 bases at V and 0 bases at J, with 13 bases between.